The text below deals with one T cell receptor beta chain. From germline, CDR1 is MNHEY and CDR2 SVGAGI. The CDR3 is 19 residues long. V shed 0 bases and J 4 bases; nucleotides not matched to a gene: 14. Through a sample-barcoded 5' primer and a J-beta primer mix, a second PCR was run for roughly 6 to 11 cycles. Each cDNA molecule carried a tag from a template-switch adaptor that contained 12 random nucleotides. MiXCR, applied by TCRdb to the 5' RACE reads, yields one record per CDR3 protein. Found here are around 500,000 distinct CDR3 sequences, around a quarter of them singletons; the top ten hold 3% to 4%. This record comes from a study of blood T cells in healthy people across ages. Another study also made use of these data, one on T cells of mothers and their children. Turning to that study: Donors were a few healthy Caucasian mothers and their six children. Slightly higher but non-significant overlap marked related mother-child pairs versus unrelated pairs.

The sample consisted of blood. The chain has TRBV6-5 and TRBJ2-3; 9 bases match TRBD2. The clonotype comes from a boy younger than 10 in good health. The CDR3: CASSYSKMGLAIGPDTQYF. The CDR3 bases are TGTGCCAGCAGTTACTCTAAGATGGGACTAGCAATTGGTCCAGATACGCAGTATTTT.